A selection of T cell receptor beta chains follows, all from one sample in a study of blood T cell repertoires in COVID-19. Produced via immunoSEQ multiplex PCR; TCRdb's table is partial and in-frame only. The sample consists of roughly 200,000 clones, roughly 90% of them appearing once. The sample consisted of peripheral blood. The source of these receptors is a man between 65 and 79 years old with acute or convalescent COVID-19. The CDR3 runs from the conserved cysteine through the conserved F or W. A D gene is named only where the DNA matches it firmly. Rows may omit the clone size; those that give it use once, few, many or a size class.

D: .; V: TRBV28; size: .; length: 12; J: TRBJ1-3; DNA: TGTGCCAGCAGTTTGCGCGGAAACACCATATATTTT; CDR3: CASSLRGNTIYF
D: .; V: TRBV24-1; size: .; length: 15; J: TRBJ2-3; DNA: TGTGCCACCAGTGCCGGGCAGGGCGGTTCAGATACGCAGTATTTT; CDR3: CATSAGQGGSDTQYF
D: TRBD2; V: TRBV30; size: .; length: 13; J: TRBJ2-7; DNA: TGTGCCTGGAGTCGGGGGGGGCTAGGCGAGCAGTACTTC; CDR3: CAWSRGGLGEQYF
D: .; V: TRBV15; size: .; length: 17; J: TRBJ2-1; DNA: TGTGCCACCAGCAGAGATAGACGGGAGATAGCCTACAATGAGCAGTTCTTC; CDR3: CATSRDRREIAYNEQFF
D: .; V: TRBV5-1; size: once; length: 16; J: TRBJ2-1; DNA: TGCGCCAGCAGCATACAGGGAGAGGAGAGGTACAATGAGCAGTTCTTC; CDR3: CASSIQGEERYNEQFF
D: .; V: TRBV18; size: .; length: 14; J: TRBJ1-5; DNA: TGTGCCAGCTCACCTAACAGGGCTGGGCAGCCCCAGCATTTT; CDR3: CASSPNRAGQPQHF
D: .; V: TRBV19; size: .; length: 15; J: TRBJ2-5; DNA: TGTGCCAGTAGTCCTCGAAGGACACTGGGGGAGACCCAGTACTTC; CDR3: CASSPRRTLGETQYF
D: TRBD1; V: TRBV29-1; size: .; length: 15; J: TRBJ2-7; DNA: TGCAGCGTTGAAGCCACCGGGACAGCGTCCTACGAGCAGTACTTC; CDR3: CSVEATGTASYEQYF
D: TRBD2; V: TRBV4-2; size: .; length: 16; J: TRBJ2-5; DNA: TGTGCCAGCAGCCAATCGGGAGCGGGAGAGGAAGAGACCCAGTACTTC; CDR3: CASSQSGAGEEETQYF
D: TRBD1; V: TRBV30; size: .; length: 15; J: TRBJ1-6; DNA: TGTGCCTGGAGCCTTTCCGGGACAGGGAATTCACCCCTCCACTTT; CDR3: CAWSLSGTGNSPLHF
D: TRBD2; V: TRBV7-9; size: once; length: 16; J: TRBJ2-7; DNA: TGTGCCAGCAGCCCCACCTCTAGCGGGAGGGCCTCCGAGCAGTACTTC; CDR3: CASSPTSSGRASEQYF
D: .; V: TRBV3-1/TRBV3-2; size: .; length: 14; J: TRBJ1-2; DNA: TGTGCCAGCAGCCATAATAGCCCACAGGAGGGCTACACCTTC; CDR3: CASSHNSPQEGYTF
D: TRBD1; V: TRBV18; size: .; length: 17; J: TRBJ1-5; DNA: TGTGCCAGCTCACCCCGAGCAGGGGGCGATAGCAATCAGCCCCAGCATTTT; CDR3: CASSPRAGGDSNQPQHF
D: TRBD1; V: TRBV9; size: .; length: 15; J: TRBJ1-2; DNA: TGTGCCAGCAGCACTGGGACAGGGGAAGGTTATGGCTACACCTTC; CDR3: CASSTGTGEGYGYTF
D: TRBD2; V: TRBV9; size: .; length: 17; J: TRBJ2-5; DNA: TGTGCCAGCAGCGTAGGGCCTAGCGGGAGGACCCAAGAGACCCAGTACTTC; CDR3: CASSVGPSGRTQETQYF
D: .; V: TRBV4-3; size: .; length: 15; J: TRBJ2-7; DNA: TGCGCCAGCAGCCAAGAAGGGGCAGGGGCGGTCGAGCAGTACTTC; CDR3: CASSQEGAGAVEQYF
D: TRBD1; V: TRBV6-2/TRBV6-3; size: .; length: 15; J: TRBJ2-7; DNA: TGTGCCAGCAGTTACTCGACAGGGAGCACCTACGAGCAGTACTTC; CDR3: CASSYSTGSTYEQYF
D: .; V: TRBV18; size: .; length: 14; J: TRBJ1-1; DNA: TGTGCCAGCTCCTCGCGCACCAGGGACACTGAAGCTTTCTTT; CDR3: CASSSRTRDTEAFF
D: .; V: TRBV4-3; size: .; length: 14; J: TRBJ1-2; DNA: TGCGCCAGCTCTTCGAGCGGTTGGGACTATGGCTACACCTTC; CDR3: CASSSSGWDYGYTF
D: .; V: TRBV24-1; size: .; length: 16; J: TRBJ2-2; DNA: TGTGCCACCAGTGATTTGAGCAGGGGATTAGGCGGGGAGCTGTTTTTT; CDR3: CATSDLSRGLGGELFF
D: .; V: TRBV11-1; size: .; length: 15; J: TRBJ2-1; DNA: TGTGCCAGCAGCTTTAGCCCTAGCTCCTACAATGAGCAGTTCTTC; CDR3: CASSFSPSSYNEQFF
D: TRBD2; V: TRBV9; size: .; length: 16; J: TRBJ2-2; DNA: TGTGCCAGCAGCGCCAGCGGGACGGCTAACACCGGGGAGCTGTTTTTT; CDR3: CASSASGTANTGELFF
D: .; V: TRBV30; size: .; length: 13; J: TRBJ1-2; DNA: TGTGCCGGGAGCAGGAGGATAGCCTATGGCTACACCTTC; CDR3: CAGSRRIAYGYTF
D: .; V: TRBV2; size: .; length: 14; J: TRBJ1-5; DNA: TGTGCCAGCAGTGTTCTGGGAGGCAATCAGCCCCAGCATTTT; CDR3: CASSVLGGNQPQHF
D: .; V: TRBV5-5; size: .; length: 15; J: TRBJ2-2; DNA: TGTGCCAGCAGCTCCGGGGTAACGAACACCGGGGAGCTGTTTTTT; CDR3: CASSSGVTNTGELFF
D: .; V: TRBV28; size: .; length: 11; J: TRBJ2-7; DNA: TGTGCCACCGTCAGGGTTTGGGAGCAGTACTTC; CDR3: CATVRVWEQYF
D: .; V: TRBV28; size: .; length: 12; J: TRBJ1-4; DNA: TGTGCCAGCACCACAGGGACCGAAAAACTGTTTTTT; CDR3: CASTTGTEKLFF
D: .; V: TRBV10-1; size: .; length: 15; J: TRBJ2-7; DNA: TGCGCCAGCAGTACCGGGACTCGAATCTCCTACGAGCAGTACTTC; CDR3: CASSTGTRISYEQYF
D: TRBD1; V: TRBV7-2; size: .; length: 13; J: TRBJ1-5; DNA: TGTGCCAGCAGCCTAGGACAGGGTCAGCCCCAGCATTTT; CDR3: CASSLGQGQPQHF
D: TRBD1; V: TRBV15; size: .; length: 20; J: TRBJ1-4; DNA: TGTGCCACCAGCAGAGATCTTTCGATGGGGACAGGGCAGGCCGGGGGAAAACTGTTTTTT; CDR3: CATSRDLSMGTGQAGGKLFF
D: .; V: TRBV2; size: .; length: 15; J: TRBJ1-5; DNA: TGTGCCAGCAGGGGTACACAGTTGGGCAATCAGCCCCAGCATTTT; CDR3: CASRGTQLGNQPQHF
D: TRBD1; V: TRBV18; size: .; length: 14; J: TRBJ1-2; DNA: TGTGCCAGCTCTCCGTGGACAGGCCAGAATGGCTACACCTTC; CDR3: CASSPWTGQNGYTF
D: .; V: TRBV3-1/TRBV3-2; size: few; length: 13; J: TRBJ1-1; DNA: TGTGCCAGCAGCCGAGGGAAAAACACTGAAGCTTTCTTT; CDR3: CASSRGKNTEAFF
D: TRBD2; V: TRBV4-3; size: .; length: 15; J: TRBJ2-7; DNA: TGCGCCAGCAGCCAAGGGGGGACTAGAACATACGAGCAGTACTTC; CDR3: CASSQGGTRTYEQYF
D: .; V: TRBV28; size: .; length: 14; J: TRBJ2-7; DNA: TGTGCCAGCAGTCAAGGACCGAGGGCCTACGAGCAGTACTTC; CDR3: CASSQGPRAYEQYF
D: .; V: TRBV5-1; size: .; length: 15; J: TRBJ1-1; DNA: TGCGCCAGCAGCCTAGGACAGACCTTGAACACTGAAGCTTTCTTT; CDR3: CASSLGQTLNTEAFF
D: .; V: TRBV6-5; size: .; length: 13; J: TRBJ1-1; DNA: TGTGCCAGCATAGGTAGACATAACACTGAAGCTTTCTTT; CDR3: CASIGRHNTEAFF
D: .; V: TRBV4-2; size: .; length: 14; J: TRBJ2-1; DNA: TGTGCCAGCAGCCGAGGATTGAACGAAGGTGAGCAGTTCTTC; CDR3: CASSRGLNEGEQFF
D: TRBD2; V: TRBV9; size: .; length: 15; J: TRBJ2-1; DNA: TGTGCCAGCAGCGTGCGGGAGGCCTCCTACAATGAGCAGTTCTTC; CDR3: CASSVREASYNEQFF
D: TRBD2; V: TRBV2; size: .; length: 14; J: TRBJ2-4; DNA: TGTGCCAGCAGTTTCGGGACTATCAAAAACATTCAGTACTTC; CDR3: CASSFGTIKNIQYF
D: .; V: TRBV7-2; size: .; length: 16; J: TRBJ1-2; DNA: TGTGCCAGCAGCTTGGATTCGGGGATAATAGGAATTGGCTACACCTTC; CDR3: CASSLDSGIIGIGYTF
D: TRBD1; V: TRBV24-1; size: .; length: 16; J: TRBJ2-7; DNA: TGTGCCACCAGTGATTCCGGGACAGGTAGGAGCTACGAGCAGTACTTC; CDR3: CATSDSGTGRSYEQYF
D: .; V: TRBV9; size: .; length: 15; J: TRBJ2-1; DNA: TGTGCCAGCAGCGTAGCGGGAGGGGGCGGGAATGAGCAGTTCTTC; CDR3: CASSVAGGGGNEQFF
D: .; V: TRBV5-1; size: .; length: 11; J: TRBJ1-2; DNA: TGCGCCAGCAGCTCGGGGGGTGGCTACACCTTC; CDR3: CASSSGGGYTF